Sequencing of this T cell receptor beta chain was carried out in a study of T-cell memory formation after mild COVID-19. CDR3 length: 13 residues. Germline CDR1 ENHRY, CDR2 SYGVKD. The table lists this clonotype with many counts. Barcoded TCR alpha and TCR beta cDNA libraries with UMIs came from 5'RACE using constant-segment primers. One entry per CDR3 protein results from TCRdb running MiXCR on the 5' RACE reads. Of about 360,000 distinct CDR3 sequences listed, over 10% are singletons. The sample consisted of PBMCs or a T cell subset sorted from them (not recorded which). The sequence derives from a man aged 18-30 years who had mild COVID-19 (a few samples of this study predate the infection). Cell type and time point are not known. This chain uses TRBV10-3 with TRBJ2-2; 7 bases map to TRBD2. CDR3 in DNA: TGTGCTTCCCGCCGGGGGGAGGCCGGGGAGCTGTTTTTT. It translates to CASRRGEAGELFF.